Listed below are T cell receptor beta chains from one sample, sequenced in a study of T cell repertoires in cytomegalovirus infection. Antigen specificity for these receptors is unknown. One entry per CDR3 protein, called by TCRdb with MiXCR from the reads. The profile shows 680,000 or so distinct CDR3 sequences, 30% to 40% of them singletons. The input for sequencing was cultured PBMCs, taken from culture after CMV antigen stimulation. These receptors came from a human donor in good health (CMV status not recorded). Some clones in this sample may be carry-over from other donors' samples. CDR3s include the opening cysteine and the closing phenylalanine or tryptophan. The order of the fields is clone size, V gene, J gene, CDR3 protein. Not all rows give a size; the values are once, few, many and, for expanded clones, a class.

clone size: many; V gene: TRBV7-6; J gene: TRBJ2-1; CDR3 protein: CASSLTTSGNFIVYNEQFF
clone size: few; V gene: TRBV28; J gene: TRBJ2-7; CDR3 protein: CASSLPGTYGFYEQYF
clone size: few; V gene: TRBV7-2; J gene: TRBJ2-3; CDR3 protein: CASSLVVNTDTQYF
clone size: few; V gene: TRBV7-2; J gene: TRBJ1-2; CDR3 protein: CASSLGGSKNYGYTF
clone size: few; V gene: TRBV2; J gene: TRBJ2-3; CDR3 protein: CASSARLRLAAGGDTQYF
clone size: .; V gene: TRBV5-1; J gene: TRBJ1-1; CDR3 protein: CASSLMPGDKEAFF
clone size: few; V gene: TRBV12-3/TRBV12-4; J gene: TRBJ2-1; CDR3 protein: CASSLALAGGQNEQFF
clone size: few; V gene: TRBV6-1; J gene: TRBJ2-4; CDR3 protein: CASRQGIGAQNIQYF
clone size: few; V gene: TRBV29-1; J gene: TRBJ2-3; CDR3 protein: CSGAHVEGTDTQYF
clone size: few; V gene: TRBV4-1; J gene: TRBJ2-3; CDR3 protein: CASSQAGTLRDTQYF
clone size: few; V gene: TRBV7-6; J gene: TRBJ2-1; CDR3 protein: CASSLVGGSSHNEQFF
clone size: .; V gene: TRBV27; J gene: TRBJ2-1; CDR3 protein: CASSRELPSYNEQFF
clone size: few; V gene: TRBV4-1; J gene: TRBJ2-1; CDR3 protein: CASNKLSGSLRDEQFF
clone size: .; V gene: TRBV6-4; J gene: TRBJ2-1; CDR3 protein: CASSDPRYNEQFF
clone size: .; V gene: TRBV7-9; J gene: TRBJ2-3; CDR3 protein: CASSFPSRQGAYTDTQYF
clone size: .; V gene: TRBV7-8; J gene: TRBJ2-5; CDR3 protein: CASSLAISPKETQYF
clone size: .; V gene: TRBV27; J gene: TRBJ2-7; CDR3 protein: CASSFSEGYEQYF
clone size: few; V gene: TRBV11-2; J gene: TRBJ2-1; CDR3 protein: CASSFVNYNEQFF
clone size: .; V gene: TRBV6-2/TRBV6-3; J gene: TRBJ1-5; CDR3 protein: CASSPRSGPQHF
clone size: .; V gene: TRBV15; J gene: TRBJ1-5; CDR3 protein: CATVGRQGQPQHF
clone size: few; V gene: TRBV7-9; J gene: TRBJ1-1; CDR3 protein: CASSTQGRWTEAFF
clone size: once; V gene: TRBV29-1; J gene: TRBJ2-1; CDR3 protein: CSVEEVSATGGNYNEQFF
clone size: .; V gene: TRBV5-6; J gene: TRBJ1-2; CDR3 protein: CASSLHRGLQRGYTF
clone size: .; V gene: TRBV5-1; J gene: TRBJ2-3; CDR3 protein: CASSPDRRGASTDTQYF
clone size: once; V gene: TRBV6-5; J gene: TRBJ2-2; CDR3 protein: CASSANRNTGELFF
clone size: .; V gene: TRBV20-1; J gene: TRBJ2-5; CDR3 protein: CSAIAGEFQETQYF
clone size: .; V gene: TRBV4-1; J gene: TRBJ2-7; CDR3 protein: CASSQAAGPLYEQYF
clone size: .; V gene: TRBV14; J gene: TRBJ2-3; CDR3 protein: CASSQDVGPAGFQTDTQYF
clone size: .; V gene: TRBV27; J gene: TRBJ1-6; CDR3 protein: CASSLLRGRGSHLHF
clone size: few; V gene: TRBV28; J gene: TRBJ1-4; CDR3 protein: CASSSPVNEKLFF
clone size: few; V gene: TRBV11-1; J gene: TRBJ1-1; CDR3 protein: CASSPRERSNTEAFF
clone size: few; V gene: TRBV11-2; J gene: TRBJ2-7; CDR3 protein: CASSPLGGTYEQYF
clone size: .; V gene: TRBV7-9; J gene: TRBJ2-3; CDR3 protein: CASSRVASGGASDTQYF
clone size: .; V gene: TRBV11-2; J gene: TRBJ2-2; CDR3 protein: CASSWSTGELFF
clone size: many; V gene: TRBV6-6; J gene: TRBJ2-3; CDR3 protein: CASSYVSTDTQYF
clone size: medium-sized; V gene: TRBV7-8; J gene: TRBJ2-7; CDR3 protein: CASSFPGGEQYF
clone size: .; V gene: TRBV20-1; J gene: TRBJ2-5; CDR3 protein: CSARGGIETQYF
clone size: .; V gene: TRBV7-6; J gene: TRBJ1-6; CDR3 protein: CASSFTGPKSPLHF
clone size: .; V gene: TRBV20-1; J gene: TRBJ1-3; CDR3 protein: CSAIQDRTFSGNTIYF
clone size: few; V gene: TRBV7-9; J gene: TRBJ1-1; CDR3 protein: CASSPWGRDTEAFF
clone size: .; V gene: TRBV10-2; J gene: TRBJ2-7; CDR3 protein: CASIPGQAPSYEQYF
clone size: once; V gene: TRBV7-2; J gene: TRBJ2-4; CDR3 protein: CASSPIRTKNIQYF
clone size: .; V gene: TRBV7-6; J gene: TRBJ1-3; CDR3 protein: CASSLGAGGGNTIYF
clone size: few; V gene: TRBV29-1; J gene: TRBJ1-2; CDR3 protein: CSVNRGPVGYGYTF
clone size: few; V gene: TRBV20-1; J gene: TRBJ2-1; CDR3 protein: CSARPSRLAGIEMGQFF